The present T cell receptor beta chain was sequenced within a study of T-cell memory formation after mild COVID-19. As for the study in general: TCR clusters mostly belonged to single donors. The study, taken as a whole, reports: CD4+ contracting clones were mainly CM and EM; CD8+ ones, EMRA. Pre-infection memory already had some responding clones, implying cross-reactive memory joined. A balance of CD4 and CD8 characterized clones contracting day 15 to 85, whereas later expanders leaned CD4+.

The V end lost 5 bases, the J end lost 1 base, and 17 bases lay between the germline ends. The germline gives CDR1 SGHVS, CDR2 FNYEAQ. This CDR3 has 16 residues. From the 5' RACE reads, TCRdb called clonotypes with MiXCR, one entry per CDR3 protein. The repertoire holds roughly 200,000 distinct CDR3 sequences, with around 16% as singletons. A few counts support this clonotype. Its antigen is not known. The chain carries TRBV7-6 and TRBJ1-1; D possibly corresponds to TRBD1 (5 bases). The source of this sequence is an adult woman who had mild COVID-19 (a few samples of this study predate the infection). Cell type and time point are not known. The sample taken for sequencing was PBMCs or a T cell subset sorted from them (not recorded which). The CDR3 bases are TGTGCCAGCAGCCGGACAAGTTCCGCCGCGAACACTGAAGCTTTCTTT. Translated, it gives CASSRTSSAANTEAFF.